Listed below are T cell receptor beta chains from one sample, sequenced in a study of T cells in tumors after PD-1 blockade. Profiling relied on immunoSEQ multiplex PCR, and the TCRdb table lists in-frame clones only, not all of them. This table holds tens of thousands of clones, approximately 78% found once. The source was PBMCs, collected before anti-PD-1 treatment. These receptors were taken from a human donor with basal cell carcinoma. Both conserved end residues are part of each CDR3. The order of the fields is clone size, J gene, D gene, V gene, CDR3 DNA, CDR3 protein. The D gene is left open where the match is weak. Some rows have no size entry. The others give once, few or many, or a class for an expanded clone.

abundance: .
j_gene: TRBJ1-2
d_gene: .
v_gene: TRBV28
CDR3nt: TGTGCCAGCAGTTTGGCTTCCAAGAACTATGGCTACACCTTC
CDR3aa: CASSLASKNYGYTF

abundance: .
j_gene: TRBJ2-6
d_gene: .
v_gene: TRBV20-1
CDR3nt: TGCAGTGCTAGTGTGATCTCTGGGGCCAACGTCCTGACTTTC
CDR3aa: CSASVISGANVLTF

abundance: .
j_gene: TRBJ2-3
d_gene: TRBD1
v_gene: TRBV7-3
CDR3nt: TGTGCCAGCAAGGGGGCAGGGGATACGCAGTATTTT
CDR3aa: CASKGAGDTQYF

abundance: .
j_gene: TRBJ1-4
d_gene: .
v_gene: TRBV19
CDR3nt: TGTGCCAGTAGTATCCCGGGGGGAGTGGAAAAACTGTTTTTT
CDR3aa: CASSIPGGVEKLFF

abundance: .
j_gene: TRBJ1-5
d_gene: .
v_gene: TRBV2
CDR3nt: TGTGCCAGCAGGCCCGTTGCACGGAATCAGCCCCAGCATTTT
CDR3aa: CASRPVARNQPQHF

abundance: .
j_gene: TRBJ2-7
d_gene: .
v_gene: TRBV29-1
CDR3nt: TGCAGCGTTTTAAGTAGAGGGACCTACGAGCAGTACTTC
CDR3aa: CSVLSRGTYEQYF

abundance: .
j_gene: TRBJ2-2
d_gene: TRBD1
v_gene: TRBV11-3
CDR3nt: TGTGCCAGCAGCCCACGGACAGGAAGCACCGGGGAGCTGTTTTTT
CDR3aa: CASSPRTGSTGELFF

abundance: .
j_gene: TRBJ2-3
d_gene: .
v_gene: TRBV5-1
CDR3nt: TGCGCCAGCAGCTCGACTCGGGGCACAGATACGCAGTATTTT
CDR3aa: CASSSTRGTDTQYF

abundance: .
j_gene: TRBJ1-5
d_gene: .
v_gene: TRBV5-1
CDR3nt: TGCGCCAGCAGCCCGGAAGGGGGTAGCAATCAGCCCCAGCATTTT
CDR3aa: CASSPEGGSNQPQHF

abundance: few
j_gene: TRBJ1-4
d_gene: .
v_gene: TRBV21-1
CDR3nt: TGTGCCAGCAGCAAAGTTAATGGGAACAGGGGGCAAGGCGAAAAACTGTTTTTT
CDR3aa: CASSKVNGNRGQGEKLFF

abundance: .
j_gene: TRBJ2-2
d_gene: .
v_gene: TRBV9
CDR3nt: TGTGCCAGCAGCGTACAGGGAACGGCCACCGGGGAGCTGTTTTTT
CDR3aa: CASSVQGTATGELFF

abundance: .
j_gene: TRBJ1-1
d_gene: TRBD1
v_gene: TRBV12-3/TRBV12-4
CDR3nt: TGTGCCAGCAGTTTCAGGGGGGTTGAAGCTTTCTTT
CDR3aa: CASSFRGVEAFF

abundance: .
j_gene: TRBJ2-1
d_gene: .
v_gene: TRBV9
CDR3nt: TGTGCCAGCGCTGGGAGTCCCTACAATGAGCAGTTCTTC
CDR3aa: CASAGSPYNEQFF

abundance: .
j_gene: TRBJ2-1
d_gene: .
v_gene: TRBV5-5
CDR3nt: TGTGCCAGCAGCTTGCAAAGTCGAGCTGATGAGCAGTTCTTC
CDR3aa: CASSLQSRADEQFF

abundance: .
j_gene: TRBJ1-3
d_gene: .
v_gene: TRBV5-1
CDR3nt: TGCGCCAGCAGCTTGGGAGTCTCTTCTGGAAACACCATATATTTT
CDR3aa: CASSLGVSSGNTIYF

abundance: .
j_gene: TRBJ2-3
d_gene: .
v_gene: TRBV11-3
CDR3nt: TGTGCCAGCAGCTTCGTAATTTATACGCAGTATTTT
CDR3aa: CASSFVIYTQYF